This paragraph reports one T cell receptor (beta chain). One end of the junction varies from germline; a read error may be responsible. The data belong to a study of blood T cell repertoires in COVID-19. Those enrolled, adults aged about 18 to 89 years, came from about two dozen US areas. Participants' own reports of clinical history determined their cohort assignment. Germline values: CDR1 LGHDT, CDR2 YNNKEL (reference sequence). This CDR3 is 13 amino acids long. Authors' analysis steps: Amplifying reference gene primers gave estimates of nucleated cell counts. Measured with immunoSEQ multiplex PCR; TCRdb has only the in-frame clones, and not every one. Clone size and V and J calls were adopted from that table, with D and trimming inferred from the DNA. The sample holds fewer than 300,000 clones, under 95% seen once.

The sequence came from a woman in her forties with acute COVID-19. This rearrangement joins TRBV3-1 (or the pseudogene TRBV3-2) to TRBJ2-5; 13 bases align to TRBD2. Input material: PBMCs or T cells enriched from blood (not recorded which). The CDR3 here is CASSHGLAGVSDF. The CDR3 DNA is TGTGCCAGCAGCCATGGACTAGCGGGGGTATCGGACTTC.